This T cell receptor (beta chain) stems from a study of cytomegalovirus exposure and HLA in healthy donors. General observations from the study: Other equally common chains were less clonally expanded than HLA-associated TCR beta chains, a later analysis showed.

About this clone: What it recognizes is unknown.

Donors counted as nominally healthy when sampled, yet unrecorded immune exposures were likely. V lost 6 bases and J lost 6; bases outside the gene matches: 7. Germline CDR1 MNHNS, CDR2 SASEGT. This CDR3 comprises 15 residues. A multiplex PCR was run with 60 Vbeta primers and 13 Jbeta primers. TCRdb keeps only in-frame clones here, not all; method: immunoSEQ multiplex PCR. The sample has 85,000 to 130,000 clones, over 60% seen once. This sequence was found in a woman aged 45-65 years in good health and CMV-seropositive. The sample consisted of PBMCs. The J gene is TRBJ1-5, the V gene TRBV6-1, with 11 bases lining up with TRBD1. CDR3 coding DNA: TGTGCCAGCAGGGTAGGACAGGGGGCGGTTCAGCCCCAGCATTTT. This codes for CASRVGQGAVQPQHF.